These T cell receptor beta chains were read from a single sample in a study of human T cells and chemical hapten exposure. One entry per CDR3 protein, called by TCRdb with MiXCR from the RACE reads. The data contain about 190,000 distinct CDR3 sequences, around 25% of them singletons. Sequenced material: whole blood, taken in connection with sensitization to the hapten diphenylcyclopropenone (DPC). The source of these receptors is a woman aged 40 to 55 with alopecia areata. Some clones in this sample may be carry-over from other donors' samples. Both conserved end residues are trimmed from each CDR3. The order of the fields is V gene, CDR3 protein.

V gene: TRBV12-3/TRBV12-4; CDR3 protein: ASSLDRGPGNQPQH
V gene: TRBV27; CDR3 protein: ASSPRYPLSPLH
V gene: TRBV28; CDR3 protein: ASSSSGTASGNTIY
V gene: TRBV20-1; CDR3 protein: SASLNYEQY
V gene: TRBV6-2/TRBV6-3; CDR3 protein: ASSATTLYEQY
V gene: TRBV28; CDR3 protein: ASKLVNQETQY
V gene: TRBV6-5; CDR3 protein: AISQGRTDTQY
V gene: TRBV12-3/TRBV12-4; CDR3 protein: ASSFRDGEETQY
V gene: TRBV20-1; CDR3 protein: SARDLPLAGGSVLLY
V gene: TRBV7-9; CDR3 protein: ASSPPGGPAKTQY
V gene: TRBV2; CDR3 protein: ASSGQALSYNEQF
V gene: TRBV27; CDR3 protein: ATARMGRPFDTQY
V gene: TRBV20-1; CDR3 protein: SARDWIAGRRSEQY
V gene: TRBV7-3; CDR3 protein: ASSKTLQETQY
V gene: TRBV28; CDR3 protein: ASSFGQGLEKLF
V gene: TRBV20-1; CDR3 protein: SAPGGYSNQPQH
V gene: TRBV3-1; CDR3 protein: ASTKGRNTIY
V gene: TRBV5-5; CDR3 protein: ASSLSGRPQETQY
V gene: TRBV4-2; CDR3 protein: ASSPGGLSTEAF
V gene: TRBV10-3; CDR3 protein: AIRDSEGLAGGNTGELF
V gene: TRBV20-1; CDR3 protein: SATNTEKLF
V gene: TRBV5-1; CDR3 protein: ASSLTQQNYEQY
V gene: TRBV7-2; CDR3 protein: ASSQGTSGFPQY
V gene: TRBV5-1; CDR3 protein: ASSYGMETGAAGELF
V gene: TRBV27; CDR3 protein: ASRGDRGVYNEQF
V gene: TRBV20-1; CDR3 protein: SASGGSGANVLT
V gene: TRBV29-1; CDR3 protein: SVRPWGAQETQY
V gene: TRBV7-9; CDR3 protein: ASSRGQGAGSNQPQH
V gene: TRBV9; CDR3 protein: ASSPTGNTEAF
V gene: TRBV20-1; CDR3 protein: SVQVGTGANVLT
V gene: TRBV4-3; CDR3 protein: ASSSNLGGNYNEQF
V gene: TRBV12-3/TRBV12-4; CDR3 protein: ASSQPGATNEKLF
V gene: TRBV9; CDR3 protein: ASSISGQSTDTQY
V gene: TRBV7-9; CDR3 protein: ASNVQGITGELF
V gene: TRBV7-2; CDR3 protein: ASSPGRATDTQY
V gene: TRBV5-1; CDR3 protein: ASSLGQGGTQETQY
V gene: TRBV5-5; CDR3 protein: ASSLRETGYTDTQY
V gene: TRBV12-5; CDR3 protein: ASGREGQAINYNEQF
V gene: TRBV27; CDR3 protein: ASSFLAEDTQY
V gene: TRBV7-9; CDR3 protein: ASRPLAFSSYNEQF
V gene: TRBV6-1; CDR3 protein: ASSEAGGTRQPQH
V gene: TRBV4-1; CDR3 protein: ASSQVLLPAEETQY
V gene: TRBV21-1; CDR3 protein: ASSKFRQGVSTNEKLF
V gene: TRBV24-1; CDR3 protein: ATSDVGREQF
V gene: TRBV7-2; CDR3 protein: ASSLLSGSTGELF
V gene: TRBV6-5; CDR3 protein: ASSHTGGYT
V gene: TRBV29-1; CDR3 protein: SVVSGRGYEQY
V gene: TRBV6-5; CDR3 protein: ASSYSAGSQETQY
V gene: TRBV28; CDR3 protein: ASSSSRGNEQY